What follows is one T cell receptor beta chain and its context. One base away lies a much larger clone, so this may be a sequencing read error. Amplified TCR beta CDR3 regions came from RNA transcripts. The TCR CDR3 was amplified in a first-round RT-PCR using the HTBI primer set. Each CDR3 protein gets one entry after TCRdb re-called the multiplex PCR reads with MiXCR. The table shows about half a million distinct CDR3 sequences, with around a quarter occurring only once. This entry belongs to a study of T cells in Graves' hyperthyroidism and ophthalmopathy. V lost 4 bases to trimming and J lost 6 bases; unmatched junction nucleotides: 12. Per the germline V gene, CDR1 is DFQATT and CDR2 is SNEGSKA (reference sequence). CDR3 length: 15 residues. Diagnosis relied on clinical symptoms, serum thyroxine and TRAb, thyroid ultrasound and orbital computed tomography.

This rearrangement joins TRBV20-1 to TRBJ1-2; 9 nucleotides agree with TRBD1. The TCR originated in a woman in her twenties or thirties with Graves' ophthalmopathy. Sequenced sample: blood. CDR3 region: CSAIDLQGARNGYTF. CDR3 coding DNA: TGCAGTGCTATAGATTTACAGGGGGCACGTAATGGCTACACCTTC.